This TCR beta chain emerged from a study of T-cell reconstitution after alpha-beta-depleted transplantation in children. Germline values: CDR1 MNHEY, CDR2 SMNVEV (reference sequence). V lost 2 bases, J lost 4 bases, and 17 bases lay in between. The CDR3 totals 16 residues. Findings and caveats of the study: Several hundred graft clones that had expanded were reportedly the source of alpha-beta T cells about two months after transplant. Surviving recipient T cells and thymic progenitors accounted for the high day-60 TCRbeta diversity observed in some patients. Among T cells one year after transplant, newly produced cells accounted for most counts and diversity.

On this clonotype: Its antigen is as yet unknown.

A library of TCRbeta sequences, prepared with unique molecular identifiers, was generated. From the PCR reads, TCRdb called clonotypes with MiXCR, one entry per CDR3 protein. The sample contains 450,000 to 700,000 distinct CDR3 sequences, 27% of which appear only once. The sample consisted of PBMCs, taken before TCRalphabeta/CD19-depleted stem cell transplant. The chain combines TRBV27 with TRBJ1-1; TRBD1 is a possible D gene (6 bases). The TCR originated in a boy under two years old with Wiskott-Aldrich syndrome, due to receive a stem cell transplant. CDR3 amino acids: CASSLGGPGGTTEAFF. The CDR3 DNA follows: TGTGCCAGCAGTTTAGGGGGCCCAGGAGGAACCACTGAAGCTTTCTTT.